A selection of T cell receptor beta chains follows, all from one sample in a study of cytomegalovirus exposure and HLA in healthy donors. The data were produced by immunoSEQ multiplex PCR, yet TCRdb's version contains in-frame clones alone and is incomplete. The sample contains roughly 200,000 clones, roughly 80% of which appear only once. Sequencing was carried out using PBMCs. All receptors come from a woman between 18 and 29 years old in good health and CMV-seronegative. Each CDR3 is given with its conserved first and last residue. D genes are given only for firm matches. Size tells how often a clone was seen (once, few, many) or the class of an expanded clone, and some rows leave it out.

-	TRBV7-9	TRBJ1-2	once	CASSLATEEYGYTF
TRBD2	TRBV9	TRBJ2-3	-	CASSPGTSGRLLTDTQYF
-	TRBV7-9	TRBJ1-1	few	CASSSQDMNTEAFF
-	TRBV20-1	TRBJ2-1	-	CSASRDSGQFF
-	TRBV5-5	TRBJ1-1	-	CASSLTRGVIRWEAFF
TRBD2	TRBV7-2	TRBJ2-7	few	CASSQNSGGYEQYF
-	TRBV19	TRBJ2-4	-	CASSFIDRLAKNIQYF
TRBD2	TRBV5-4	TRBJ2-2	-	CASSRTSGSPGELFF
TRBD2	TRBV28	TRBJ2-1	-	CASSTVRTSGTPRQFF
-	TRBV2	TRBJ2-7	-	CASSLAYEQYF
-	TRBV27	TRBJ2-1	-	CASSSEGGYNEQFF
-	TRBV5-1	TRBJ2-1	-	CASSFDRENEQFF
-	TRBV5-1	TRBJ1-4	-	CASGTGTTNEKLFF
-	TRBV10-3	TRBJ2-1	-	CAISLIGGAGGSYNEQFF
-	TRBV11-2	TRBJ1-5	-	CASSLFGGGIDQPQHF
TRBD2	TRBV7-2	TRBJ2-1	once	CASSLAGRGGTAYNEQFF
-	TRBV4-3	TRBJ2-7	-	CASSQFRDKAYEQYF
-	TRBV12-5	TRBJ1-1	-	CASGLVNQGSTEAFF
-	TRBV27	TRBJ2-7	-	CASSLRYSYEQYF
TRBD2	TRBV7-9	TRBJ2-7	-	CASSPRDYETYEQYF
-	TRBV4-3	TRBJ1-1	few	CASSPGSTLAEAFF
-	TRBV30	TRBJ2-3	-	CAWSQSGHYTQYF
-	TRBV29-1	TRBJ1-2	-	CSVRSSGYDYGYTF
TRBD2	TRBV28	TRBJ2-5	-	CASSLNLAGKETQYF
TRBD2	TRBV15	TRBJ2-1	-	CATSRGGLAGEFGEQFF
TRBD2	TRBV10-1	TRBJ2-1	once	CASSDSASGLAGSYNEQFF
TRBD1	TRBV4-1	TRBJ2-3	-	CASSYGQGASTDTQYF
TRBD2	TRBV13	TRBJ2-1	-	CASSFTGTSVNNEQFF
TRBD2	TRBV19	TRBJ2-1	-	CASTGGAVNEQFF
-	TRBV28	TRBJ2-1	-	CASSLGGSYNEQFF
-	TRBV4-3	TRBJ1-1	-	CASSQDPILGANLNTEAFF
TRBD1	TRBV19	TRBJ2-5	-	CASSIRQGETQYF
-	TRBV2	TRBJ2-5	-	CASRRTGLQETQYF
TRBD1	TRBV7-8	TRBJ2-1	-	CASSSPLPQDRVYNEQFF
-	TRBV9	TRBJ1-1	-	CASSKGRNTEAFF
-	TRBV7-6	TRBJ2-7	-	CASSRAGSNSYEQYF
-	TRBV18	TRBJ2-2	-	CASSPDLVIIGGELFF
-	TRBV28	TRBJ2-3	-	CASSPTRDFGTQYF
TRBD1	TRBV19	TRBJ1-2	-	CASSMGDRDYYGYTF
TRBD1	TRBV19	TRBJ2-7	-	CASRDRGGYEQYF
-	TRBV7-9	TRBJ2-7	-	CASSPPLSPAEQYF
TRBD1	TRBV4-1	TRBJ2-5	-	CASSWTGGETQYF
-	TRBV6-6	TRBJ2-7	few	CASSYSSGESYEQYF
-	TRBV23-1	TRBJ2-7	-	CASSRRLYEQYF
-	TRBV20-1	-	-	CSAWSYEQYF
-	TRBV27	TRBJ1-5	-	CASSLTGYNQPQHF